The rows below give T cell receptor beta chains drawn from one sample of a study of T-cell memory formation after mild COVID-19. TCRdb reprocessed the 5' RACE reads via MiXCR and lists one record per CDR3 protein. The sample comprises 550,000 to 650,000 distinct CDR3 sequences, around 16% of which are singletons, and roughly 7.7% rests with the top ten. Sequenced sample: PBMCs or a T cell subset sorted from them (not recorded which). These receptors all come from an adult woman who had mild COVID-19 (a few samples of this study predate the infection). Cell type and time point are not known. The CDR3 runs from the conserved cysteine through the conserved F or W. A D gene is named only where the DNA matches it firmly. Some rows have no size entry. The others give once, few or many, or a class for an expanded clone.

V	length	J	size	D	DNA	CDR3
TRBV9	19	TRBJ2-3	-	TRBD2	TGTGCCAGCAGCGACCCGGGACTAGCGGGGTGGTATCAAGCAGATACGCAGTATTTT	CASSDPGLAGWYQADTQYF
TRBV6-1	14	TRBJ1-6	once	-	TGTGCCAGCAGTGAATACGGGGCAAATTCACCCCTCCACTTT	CASSEYGANSPLHF
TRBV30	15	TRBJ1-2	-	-	TGTGCCTGGATGGGGACATCGATCAGGGGATATGGCTACACCTTC	CAWMGTSIRGYGYTF
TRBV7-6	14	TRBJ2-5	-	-	TGTGCCAGCAGCCCAATTGGCGGGGAAGAGACCCAGTACTTC	CASSPIGGEETQYF
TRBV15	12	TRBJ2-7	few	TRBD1	TGTGCCACACTGGGACAGGCTCACGAGCAGTACTTC	CATLGQAHEQYF
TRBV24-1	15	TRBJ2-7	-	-	TGTGCCACCAGTGACCCTGGCCGTGATGGCTACGAGCAGTACTTC	CATSDPGRDGYEQYF
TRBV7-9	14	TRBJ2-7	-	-	TGTGCCAGCAGTCCTCAGGGCGGAAACTACGAGCAGTACTTC	CASSPQGGNYEQYF
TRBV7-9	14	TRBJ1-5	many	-	TGTGCCAGCAGCCGCCGGGACAGCAATCAGCCCCAGCATTTT	CASSRRDSNQPQHF
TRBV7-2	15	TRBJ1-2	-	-	TGTGCCAGCAGCTTAGAACCAGGGCCTTACTATGGCTACACCTTC	CASSLEPGPYYGYTF
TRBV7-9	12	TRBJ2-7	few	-	TGTGCCAGCAGCTTAAGATTATACGAGCAGTACTTC	CASSLRLYEQYF
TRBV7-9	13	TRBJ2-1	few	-	TGTGCCAGCAGCTTATCGATGCAGTCTAATCAGTTCTTC	CASSLSMQSNQFF
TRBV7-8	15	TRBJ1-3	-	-	TGTGCCAGCAGCCTGGGCGGGGGGACTGGAAACACCATATATTTT	CASSLGGGTGNTIYF
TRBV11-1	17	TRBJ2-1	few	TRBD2	TGTGCCAGCAGCGTAGGAGGTAGCGGGAGTTCCTACAATGAGCAGTTCTTC	CASSVGGSGSSYNEQFF
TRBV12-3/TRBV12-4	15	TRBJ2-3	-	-	TGTGCCAGCAGCCTCAGGCGGGGGCCTGGGATCGGGCAGTATTTT	CASSLRRGPGIGQYF
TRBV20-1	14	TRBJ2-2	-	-	TGCAGTGCTAGGGAGAAGGGAAACACCGGGGAGCTGTTTTTT	CSAREKGNTGELFF
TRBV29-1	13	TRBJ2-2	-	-	TGCAGCGCGACGAAGGGGGGCACCGGGGAGCTGTTTTTT	CSATKGGTGELFF
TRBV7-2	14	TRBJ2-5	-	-	TGTGCCGGCAGCCCAGGGCTTAGGGGGGAGACCCAGTACTTC	CAGSPGLRGETQYF
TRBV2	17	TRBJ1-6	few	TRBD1	TGTGCCAGCAGTGAACCGCAACTACAGGGGAGCGGATCACCCCTCCACTTT	CASSEPQLQGSGSPLHF
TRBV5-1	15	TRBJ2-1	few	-	TGCGCCAGCAGTAAGGTGGAAGACCCCTACAATGAGCAGTTCTTC	CASSKVEDPYNEQFF
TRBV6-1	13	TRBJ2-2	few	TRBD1	TGTGCCAGCACCAGGACAGGGGGCAGGGAGCTGTTTTTT	CASTRTGGRELFF
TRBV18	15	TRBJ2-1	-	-	TGTGCCAGCTCACCACAGCCCAGGGAGTTAGATGAGCAGTTCTTC	CASSPQPRELDEQFF
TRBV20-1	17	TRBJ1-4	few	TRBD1	TGCAGTGCTAGACCCGACCCAGGGACAGGGTTTAATGAAAAACTGTTTTTT	CSARPDPGTGFNEKLFF
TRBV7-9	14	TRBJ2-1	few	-	TGTGCCAGCAGCCAAACTCGCCCTAGGAATGAGCAGTTCTTC	CASSQTRPRNEQFF
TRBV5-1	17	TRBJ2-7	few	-	TGCGCCAGCAGCTTGGAACAGCTATACGATTACTCCTACGAGCAGTACTTC	CASSLEQLYDYSYEQYF
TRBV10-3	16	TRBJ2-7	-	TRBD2	TGTGCCATCAGTGCCCCTGGTCGGGGGGGAGGTTACGAGCAGTACTTC	CAISAPGRGGGYEQYF
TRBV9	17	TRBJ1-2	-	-	TGTGCCAGCAGCGTAGCCATAACTCAGGGGTACGTCTATGGCTACACCTTC	CASSVAITQGYVYGYTF
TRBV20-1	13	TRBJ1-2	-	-	TGCAGTGCTCGACCGCCCGCTAACTATGGCTACACCTTC	CSARPPANYGYTF
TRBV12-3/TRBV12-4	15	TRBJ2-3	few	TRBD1	TGTGCCAGCAGTTTCAGGACAGGGTCCACAGATACGCAGTATTTT	CASSFRTGSTDTQYF
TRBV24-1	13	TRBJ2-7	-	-	TGTGCCACCAGTCAGGGAGGAAACTACGAGCAGTACTTC	CATSQGGNYEQYF
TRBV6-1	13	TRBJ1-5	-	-	TGTGCCAGCAGTGAATCGCAGCATCAGCCCCAGCATTTT	CASSESQHQPQHF
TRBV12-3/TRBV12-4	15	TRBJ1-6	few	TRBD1	TGTGCCAGCAGTTTAGGGGGACAGTTAGACTCACCCCTCCACTTT	CASSLGGQLDSPLHF
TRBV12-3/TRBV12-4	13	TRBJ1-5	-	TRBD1	TGTGCCAGCCAGGGACAGTCCAATCAGCCCCAGCATTTT	CASQGQSNQPQHF
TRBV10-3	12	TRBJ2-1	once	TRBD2	TGTGCCATCAGCCCCGCTAGCGGAGAGCAGTTCTTC	CAISPASGEQFF
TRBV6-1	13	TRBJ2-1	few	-	TGTGCCAGCAGTGAAGCGCAGTCGAGGGAGCAGTTCTTC	CASSEAQSREQFF
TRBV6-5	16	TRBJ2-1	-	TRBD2	TGTGCCAGCAGTACTGGGACTAGCGGCATACACAATGAGCAGTTCTTC	CASSTGTSGIHNEQFF
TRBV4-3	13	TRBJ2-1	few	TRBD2	TGCGCCAGCAGCGGACTAGCGGGAGACGCGCAGTTCTTC	CASSGLAGDAQFF
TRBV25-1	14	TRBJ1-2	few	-	TGTGCCAGCAGTGAAAGGACAGCTAACTATGGCTACACCTTC	CASSERTANYGYTF
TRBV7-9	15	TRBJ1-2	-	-	TGTGCCAGCAGCTTAGACACGCAGCCATTCTATGGCTACACCTTC	CASSLDTQPFYGYTF
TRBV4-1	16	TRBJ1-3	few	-	TGCGCCAGCAGCCAAGGAAGGGCCCCGTCTGGAAACACCATATATTTT	CASSQGRAPSGNTIYF
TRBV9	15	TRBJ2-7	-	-	TGTGCCAGCAGCGGGATTAGGACTCTCTCCTACGAGCAGTACTTC	CASSGIRTLSYEQYF
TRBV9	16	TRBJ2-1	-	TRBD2	TGTGCCAGCAGCGCCCCCCCTAGCGGGCTCCCTAATGAGCAGTTCTTC	CASSAPPSGLPNEQFF
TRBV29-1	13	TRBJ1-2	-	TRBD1	TGCAGCGTTGAGACAGGGGGCGTTGGTGGCTACACCTTC	CSVETGGVGGYTF
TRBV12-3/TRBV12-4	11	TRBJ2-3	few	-	TGTGCCAGCAGTAATTTGGATACGCAGTATTTT	CASSNLDTQYF
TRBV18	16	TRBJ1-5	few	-	TGTGCCAGCTCACCACCGGGAAAGGGTAGCAATCAGCCCCAGCATTTT	CASSPPGKGSNQPQHF
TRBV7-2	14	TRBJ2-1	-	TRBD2	TGTGCCAGCAGCTTGTATGCGGGAGTTGGTGAGCAGTTCTTC	CASSLYAGVGEQFF
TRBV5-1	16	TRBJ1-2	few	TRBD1	TGCGCCAGCAGCTCAGGACAGGGAGAAGTTAACTATGGCTACACCTTC	CASSSGQGEVNYGYTF